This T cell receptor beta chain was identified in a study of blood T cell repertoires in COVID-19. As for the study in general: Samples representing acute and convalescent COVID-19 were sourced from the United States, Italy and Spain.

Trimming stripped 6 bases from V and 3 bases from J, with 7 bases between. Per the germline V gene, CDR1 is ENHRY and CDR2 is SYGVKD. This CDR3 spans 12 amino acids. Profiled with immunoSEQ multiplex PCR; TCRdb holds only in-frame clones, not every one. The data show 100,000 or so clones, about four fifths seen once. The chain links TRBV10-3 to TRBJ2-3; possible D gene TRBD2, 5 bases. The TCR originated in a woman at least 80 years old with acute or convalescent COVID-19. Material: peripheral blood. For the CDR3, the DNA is TGTGCCATCAGGGGGAGTACAGATACGCAGTATTTT. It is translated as CAIRGSTDTQYF.